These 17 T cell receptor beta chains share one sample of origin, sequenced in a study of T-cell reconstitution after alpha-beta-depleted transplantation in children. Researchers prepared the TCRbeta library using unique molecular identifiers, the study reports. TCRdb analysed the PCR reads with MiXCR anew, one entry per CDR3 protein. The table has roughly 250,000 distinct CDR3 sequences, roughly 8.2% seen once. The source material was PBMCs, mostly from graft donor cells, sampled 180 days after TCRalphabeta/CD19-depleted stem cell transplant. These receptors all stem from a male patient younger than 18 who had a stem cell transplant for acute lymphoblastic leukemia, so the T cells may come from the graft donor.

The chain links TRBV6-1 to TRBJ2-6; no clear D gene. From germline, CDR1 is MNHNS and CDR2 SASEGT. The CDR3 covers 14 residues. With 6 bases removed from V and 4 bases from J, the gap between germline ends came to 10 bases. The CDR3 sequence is CASRKYLGANVLTF. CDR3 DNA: TGTGCCAGCAGAAAGTACCTAGGGGCCAACGTCCTGACTTTC.

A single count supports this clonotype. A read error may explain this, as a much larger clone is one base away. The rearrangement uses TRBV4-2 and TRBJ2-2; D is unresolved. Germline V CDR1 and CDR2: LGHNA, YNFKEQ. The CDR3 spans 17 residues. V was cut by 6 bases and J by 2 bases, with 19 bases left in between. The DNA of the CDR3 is TGTGCCAGCAGACGATGGCCTCCGCCTACAAACACCGGGGAGCTGTTTTTT. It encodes CASRRWPPPTNTGELFF.

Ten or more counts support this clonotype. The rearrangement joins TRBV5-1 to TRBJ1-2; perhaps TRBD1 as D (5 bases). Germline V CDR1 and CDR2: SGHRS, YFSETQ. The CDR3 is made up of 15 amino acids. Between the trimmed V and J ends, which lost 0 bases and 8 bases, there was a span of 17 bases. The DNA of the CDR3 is TGCGCCAGCAGCTTGGGACCCCCTGGGGCCCCCGGCTACACCTTC. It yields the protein CASSLGPPGAPGYTF.

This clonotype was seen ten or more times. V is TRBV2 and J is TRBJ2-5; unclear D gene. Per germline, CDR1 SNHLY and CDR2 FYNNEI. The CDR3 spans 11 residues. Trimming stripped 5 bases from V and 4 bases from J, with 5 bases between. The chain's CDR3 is CASSNSETQYF. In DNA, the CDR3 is TGTGCCAGCAGTAACTCAGAGACCCAGTACTTC.

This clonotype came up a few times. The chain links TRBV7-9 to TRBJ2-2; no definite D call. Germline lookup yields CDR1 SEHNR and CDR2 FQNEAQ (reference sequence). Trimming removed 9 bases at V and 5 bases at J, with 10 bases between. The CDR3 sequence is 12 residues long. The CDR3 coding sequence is TGTGCCAGTCCTCACCCGACCGGGGAGCTGTTTTTT. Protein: CASPHPTGELFF.

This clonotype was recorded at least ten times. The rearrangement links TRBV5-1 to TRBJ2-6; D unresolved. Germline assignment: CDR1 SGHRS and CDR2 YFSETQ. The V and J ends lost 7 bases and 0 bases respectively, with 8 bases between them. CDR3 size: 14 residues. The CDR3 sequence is CASHRDSGANVLTF. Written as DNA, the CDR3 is TGCGCCAGCCATAGAGACTCTGGGGCCAACGTCCTGACTTTC.

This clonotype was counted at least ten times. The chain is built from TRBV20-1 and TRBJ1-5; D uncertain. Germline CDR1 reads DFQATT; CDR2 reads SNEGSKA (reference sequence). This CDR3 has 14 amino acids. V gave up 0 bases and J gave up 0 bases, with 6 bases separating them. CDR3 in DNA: TGCAGTGCTAGAGAACTCCCTAGCAATCAGCCCCAGCATTTT. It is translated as CSARELPSNQPQHF.

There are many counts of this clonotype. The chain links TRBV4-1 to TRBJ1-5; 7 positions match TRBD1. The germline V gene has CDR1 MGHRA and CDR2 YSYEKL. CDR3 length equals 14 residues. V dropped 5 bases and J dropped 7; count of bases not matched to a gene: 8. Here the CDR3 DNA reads TGCGCCAGCAGCACCCAACAGGGGTCACAGCCCCAGCATTTT. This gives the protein CASSTQQGSQPQHF.

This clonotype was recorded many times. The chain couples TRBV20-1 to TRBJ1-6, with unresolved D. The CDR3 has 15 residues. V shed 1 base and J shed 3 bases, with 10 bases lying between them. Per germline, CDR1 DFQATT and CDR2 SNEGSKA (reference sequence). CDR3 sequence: CSARGEGFYNSPLHF. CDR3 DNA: TGCAGTGCTAGAGGGGAGGGCTTCTATAATTCACCCCTCCACTTT.

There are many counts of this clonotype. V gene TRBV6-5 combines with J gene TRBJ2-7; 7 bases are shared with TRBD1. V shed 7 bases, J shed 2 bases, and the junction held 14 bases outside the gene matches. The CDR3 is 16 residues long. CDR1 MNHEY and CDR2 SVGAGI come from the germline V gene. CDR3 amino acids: CASTLQGTRGTYEQYF. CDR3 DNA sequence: TGTGCCAGCACCCTACAGGGGACCAGGGGGACCTACGAGCAGTACTTC.

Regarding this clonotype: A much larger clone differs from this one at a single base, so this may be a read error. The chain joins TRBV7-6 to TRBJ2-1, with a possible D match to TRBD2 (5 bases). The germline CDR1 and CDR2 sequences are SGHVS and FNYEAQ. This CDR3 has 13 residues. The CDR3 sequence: CAGSLGGRGEQFF. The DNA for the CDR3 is TGTGCCGGCAGCTTAGGTGGGAGAGGAGAGCAGTTCTTC.

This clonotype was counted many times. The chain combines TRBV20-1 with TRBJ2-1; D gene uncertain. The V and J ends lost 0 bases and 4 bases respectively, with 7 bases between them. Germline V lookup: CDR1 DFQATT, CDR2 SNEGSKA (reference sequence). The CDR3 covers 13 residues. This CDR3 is CSARDSRYNEQFF. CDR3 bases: TGCAGTGCTAGAGATAGTCGTTACAATGAGCAGTTCTTC.

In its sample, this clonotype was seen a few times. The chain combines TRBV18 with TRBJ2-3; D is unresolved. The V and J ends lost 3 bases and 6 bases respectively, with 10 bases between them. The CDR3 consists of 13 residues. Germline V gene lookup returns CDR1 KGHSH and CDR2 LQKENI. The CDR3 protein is CASSPPTGDTQYF. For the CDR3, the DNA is TGTGCCAGCTCACCGCCAACCGGGGATACGCAGTATTTT.

CDR3 sequence (DNA): TGTGCCAGCAGTGAGTCCCCCTTTGTACGAGGGGCCTCCTACAATGAGCAGTTCTTC. This gives the protein CASSESPFVRGASYNEQFF. The V gene is TRBV2, the J gene TRBJ2-1; D tentatively fits TRBD1 or TRBD2 (5 bases each). Deletions cut 3 bases from V and 0 bases from J, with 21 bases between. This CDR3 has 19 amino acids. Germline loops: CDR1 SNHLY, CDR2 FYNNEI.

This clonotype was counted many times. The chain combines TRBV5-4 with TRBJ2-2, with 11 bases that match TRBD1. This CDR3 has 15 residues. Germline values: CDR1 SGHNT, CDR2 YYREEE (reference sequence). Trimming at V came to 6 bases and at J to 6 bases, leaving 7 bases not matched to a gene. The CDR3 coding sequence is TGTGCCAGCAACCACCCGGACAGGGGGCCCGGGGAGCTGTTTTTT. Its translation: CASNHPDRGPGELFF. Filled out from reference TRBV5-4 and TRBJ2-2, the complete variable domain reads ETGVTQSPTHLIKTRGQQVTLRCSSQSGHNTVSWYQQALGQGPQFIFQYYREEENGRGNFPPRFSGLQFPNYSSELNVNALELDDSALYLCASNHPDRGPGELFFGEGSRLTVL.

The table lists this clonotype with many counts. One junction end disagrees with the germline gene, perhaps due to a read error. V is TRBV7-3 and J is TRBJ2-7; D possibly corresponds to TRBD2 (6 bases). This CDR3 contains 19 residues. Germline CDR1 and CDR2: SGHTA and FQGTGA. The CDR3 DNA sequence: TGTGCCAGCAGGTTAAAAGGGCCATTCGAACGGGAGAATGCCTACGAGCAGTACTTC. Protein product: CASRLKGPFERENAYEQYF.

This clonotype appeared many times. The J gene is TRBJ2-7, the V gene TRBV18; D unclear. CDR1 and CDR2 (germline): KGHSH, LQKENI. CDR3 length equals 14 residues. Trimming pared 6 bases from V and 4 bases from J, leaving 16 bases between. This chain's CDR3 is CASSPIESLYEQYF. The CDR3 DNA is TGTGCCAGCTCCCCAATCGAGTCCCTGTACGAGCAGTACTTC.